One sample yielded the 30 T cell receptor beta chains listed below, sequenced in a study of T cell responses to AZD1222 COVID-19 vaccine. TCRdb's copy holds only in-frame clones and misses some; the assay was immunoSEQ multiplex PCR. The data contain 93,000 or so clones, roughly 89% of them singletons. This material consisted of peripheral blood, taken on day 0 of AZD1222 vaccination. These receptors originate from an adult in good health.

In its sample, this clone was seen a few times. This rearrangement joins TRBV5-1 to TRBJ1-4; no firm D call. Trimming cost V 1 base and J 8 bases, with 12 bases left between them. This CDR3 spans 14 amino acids. CDR1 is SGHRS, CDR2 YFSETQ, per germline. CDR3 coding DNA: TGCGCCAGCAGCTTGAGCGGGCTCGGCGAAAAACTGTTTTTT. Translating it yields CASSLSGLGEKLFF.

The V call is TRBV18, the J call TRBJ2-3; the match to TRBD2 covers 7 bases. The V gene end was trimmed by 5 bases and the J gene end by 4 bases; junction bases not matched to a gene: 12. The CDR3 runs to 16 residues. Germline CDR1 is KGHSH and CDR2 is LQKENI. The CDR3 loop reads CASSEGAGSRADTQYF. The CDR3 DNA is TGTGCCAGCTCAGAGGGAGCGGGAAGTCGAGCAGATACGCAGTATTTT.

The gene calls are TRBV3-1 (or the pseudogene TRBV3-2) and TRBJ2-5, with TRBD2 identical over 7 bases. V shed 1 base, J shed 4 bases, and the junction held 3 bases outside the gene matches. The CDR3 sequence is 14 residues long. From germline, CDR1 is LGHDT and CDR2 YNNKEL (reference sequence). The CDR3 nucleotides read TGTGCCAGCAGCCAAGCGGGAGGAGGAGAGACCCAGTACTTC. It specifies CASSQAGGGETQYF.

V gene TRBV11-2 combines with J gene TRBJ2-2, with D uncertain. The CDR3 has 13 amino acids. Per germline, CDR1 SGHAT and CDR2 FQNNGV. The V end was cut by 1 base, the J end by 5 bases, with 5 bases between. The CDR3 sequence: CASSLVGTGELFF. CDR3 nucleotide sequence: TGTGCCAGCAGCTTAGTAGGGACCGGGGAGCTGTTTTTT.

The chain has TRBV9 and TRBJ2-3, with D unresolved. Germline-derived CDR1 and CDR2 are SGDLS and YYNGEE. The CDR3 runs 13 residues. Trimming took 0 bases from V and 9 from J, leaving 11 bases between them. The CDR3 sequence: CASSVASYVTQYF. Here the CDR3 DNA reads TGTGCCAGCAGCGTAGCGAGTTATGTGACGCAGTATTTT.

The CDR3 loop reads CASSVPPGGEQFF. CDR3 bases: TGTGCCAGCAGCGTCCCACCGGGAGGTGAGCAGTTCTTC. This sequence joins TRBV11-3 and TRBJ2-1; TRBD2 agrees at 7 bases. CDR1 is SGHNT, CDR2 YENEEA, per germline. The CDR3 runs 13 residues. With 5 bases clipped from V and 9 bases from J, the junction kept 7 bases outside the gene matches.

V is TRBV24-1 and J is TRBJ1-2, with 9 positions matching TRBD1. V was pared by 4 bases and J by 4 bases, with 12 bases of the junction left unmatched. This CDR3 region has 17 residues. The V gene's germline CDR1 is KGHDR and CDR2 SFDVKD. The CDR3 sequence is CATSESRDRERLYGYTF. In DNA, the CDR3 is TGTGCCACCAGTGAGTCCCGGGACAGGGAACGACTCTATGGCTACACCTTC.

The chain recombines TRBV5-1 with TRBJ2-7; tentative D call: TRBD1 (6 bases). The CDR3 contains 10 residues. Germline-derived CDR1 and CDR2 are SGHRS and YFSETQ. V was shortened by 4 bases and J by 13 bases, with 12 bases between the two germline ends. CDR3 residues: CASSPTGAYF. CDR3 bases: TGCGCCAGCAGCCCGACAGGCGCTTACTTC.

V gene TRBV10-3 combines with J gene TRBJ1-1, with D unresolved. V lost 4 bases to trimming and J lost 6 bases, with 9 bases between them. Looked up from germline, CDR1 is ENHRY and CDR2 is SYGVKD. The CDR3 extends over 12 amino acids. The CDR3 DNA reads as TGTGCCATCAGTGGAGGAACAGCTGAAGCTTTCTTT. This translates into CAISGGTAEAFF.

The chain employs TRBV19 and TRBJ1-6; tentative D call: TRBD1 (6 bases). The CDR3 loop spans 15 amino acids. Germline CDR1 and CDR2: LNHDA and SQIVND (reference sequence). The V end was cut by 1 base, the J end by 12 bases, with 16 bases between. The CDR3, as DNA: TGTGCCAGTAGTATAGGGGTCCGGACAGCCCAACCCCTCCACTTT. Translating it yields CASSIGVRTAQPLHF.

The chain recombines TRBV28 with TRBJ1-2, with D possibly matching TRBD1 (6 bases). CDR1 and CDR2 (germline): MDHEN, SYDVKM. The CDR3 sequence is 15 residues long. V lost 4 bases and J 5 bases, leaving 17 bases between the germline ends. The CDR3 DNA follows: TGTGCCAGCAGTTCCAGGGGAGGGGGGTATTATGGCTACACCTTC. Protein: CASSSRGGGYYGYTF.

The chain is built from TRBV7-2 and TRBJ2-2; D perhaps matches TRBD1 (5 bases). Germline CDR1 reads SGHTA; CDR2 reads FQGNSA. The CDR3 is made up of 15 amino acids. Trimming shortened V by 7 bases and J by 5 bases, and 17 bases separated the two germline ends. CDR3 in DNA: TGTGCCAGCACCCTATCCAGGGATGGAACCGGGGAGCTGTTTTTT. Translating gives CASTLSRDGTGELFF.

The V gene is TRBV27, the J gene TRBJ2-7, with TRBD1 identical over 10 bases. CDR1 and CDR2 (germline): MNHEY, SMNVEV (reference sequence). Trimming took 7 bases from V and 3 from J; bases not matched to a gene: 6. The CDR3 is 14 amino acids. The CDR3 coding sequence is TGTGCCAGCAAGCAGGGACAGGGGTACTACGAGCAGTACTTC. Its translation: CASKQGQGYYEQYF.

This chain joins TRBV3-1 (or the pseudogene TRBV3-2) and TRBJ2-1, with unresolved D. The germline V gene encodes CDR1 LGHDT and CDR2 YNNKEL (reference sequence). The germline V and J ends were trimmed by 6 bases and 9 bases, with 12 bases remaining between them. This CDR3 has 12 amino acids. The chain's CDR3 is CASSLQLGEQFF. Here the CDR3 DNA reads TGTGCCAGCAGTCTCCAGTTAGGTGAGCAGTTCTTC.

This clone was found once. J is TRBJ1-1 and V is TRBV28; the D gene is possibly TRBD1 (6 bases). Per the germline V gene, CDR1 is MDHEN and CDR2 is SYDVKM. Trimming took off 5 bases at V and 0 bases at J, with 10 bases between the two ends. CDR3 length: 14 residues. This chain's CDR3 is CASSTGIMNTEAFF. CDR3 DNA sequence: TGTGCCAGCAGTACAGGGATCATGAACACTGAAGCTTTCTTT.

The rearrangement uses TRBV30 and TRBJ1-3, with no clear D. V dropped 1 base and J dropped 2 bases, with 6 bases sitting between them. CDR1 GTSNPN and CDR2 SVGIG come from the germline V gene (reference sequence). The CDR3 consists of 13 residues. CDR3 DNA sequence: TGTGCCTGGAGTGGGCAGACTGGAAACACCATATATTTT. It yields the protein CAWSGQTGNTIYF.

The table lists this clone with a count of one. The rearrangement joins TRBV7-9 to TRBJ1-6; D unresolved. Between the trimmed V and J ends, which lost 5 bases and 6 bases, there was a span of 11 bases. CDR1 and CDR2 (germline): SEHNR, FQNEAQ (reference sequence). The CDR3 has 14 amino acids. The CDR3 DNA sequence: TGTGCCAGCAGCCCAAGCGGCCTTAATTCACCCCTCCACTTT. Protein sequence: CASSPSGLNSPLHF.

This clone was detected once. V and J are TRBV27 and TRBJ1-3; D not resolved. The CDR3 contains 15 residues. Trimming left V 5 bases short and J 2 bases short, with 13 bases between. CDR1 is MNHEY and CDR2 is SMNVEV in the germline V gene (reference sequence). The CDR3 DNA follows: TGTGCCAGCAGTGTGACCCGTGGTCCTGGAAACACCATATATTTT. This gives the protein CASSVTRGPGNTIYF.

The chain carries TRBV5-6 and TRBJ1-2; 9 bases align to TRBD1. The CDR3 contains 16 residues. Germline CDR1 is SGHDT and CDR2 is YYEEEE. V lost 1 base to trimming and J lost 4 bases; unmatched junction nucleotides: 8. CDR3 DNA: TGTGCCAGCAGCTTGTACCATGGGACAGGGCCCTATGGCTACACCTTC. Translation gives CASSLYHGTGPYGYTF.

This chain uses TRBV7-3 with TRBJ1-1; D gene ambiguous. The germline V gene has CDR1 SGHTA and CDR2 FQGTGA. V lost 1 base to trimming and J lost 3 bases, with 6 bases between them. The CDR3 is made up of 13 amino acids. The CDR3 loop reads CASSLMEDTEAFF. In DNA, the CDR3 is TGTGCCAGCAGCTTAATGGAGGACACTGAAGCTTTCTTT.

The rearrangement joins TRBV10-3 to TRBJ1-2; no clear D gene. This CDR3 spans 14 amino acids. The germline V gene encodes CDR1 ENHRY and CDR2 SYGVKD. Trimming left V 5 bases short and J 4 bases short, with 14 bases between. The DNA of the CDR3 is TGTGCCATCAGTTGGCGCGGGGAGGGCTATGGCTACACCTTC. Translated, it gives CAISWRGEGYGYTF.

This clone has just one count. The chain uses TRBV5-1 and TRBJ2-3, with 9 bases matching TRBD2. CDR3 length equals 16 residues. V was clipped by 2 bases and J by 5 bases; unmatched bases: 9. The germline V gene encodes CDR1 SGHRS and CDR2 YFSETQ. CDR3 amino acids: CASSFSGRGAGDTQYF. CDR3 coding DNA: TGCGCCAGCAGCTTTAGCGGGAGAGGGGCAGGAGATACGCAGTATTTT.

The chain joins TRBV5-8 to TRBJ2-7; unclear D gene. The CDR3 is 11 amino acids. Germline CDR1 reads SGHTS; CDR2 reads YDEGEE. Trimming removed 5 bases at V and 2 bases at J, with 5 bases between. CDR3 DNA sequence: TGTGCCAGCAGTTATCCCTACGAGCAGTACTTC. This sequence encodes CASSYPYEQYF.

The rearrangement links TRBV11-3 to TRBJ2-7; the D gene is possibly TRBD1 (5 bases). Germline values: CDR1 SGHNT, CDR2 YENEEA. Trimming took off 7 bases at V and 6 bases at J, with 37 bases between the two ends. The CDR3 spans 20 residues. CDR3 sequence reads: CASILFYRFGSIPIQIEQYF. The CDR3 nucleotides read TGTGCCAGCATACTATTCTACAGGTTCGGAAGTATCCCTATTCAAATCGAGCAGTACTTC. Drawing the rest from reference TRBV11-3 and TRBJ2-7, the complete variable domain is EAGVVQSPRYKIIEKKQPVAFWCNPISGHNTLYWYLQNLGQGPELLIRYENEEAVDDSQLPKDRFSAERLKGVDSTLKIQPAELGDSAVYLCASILFYRFGSIPIQIEQYFGPGTRLTVT.

This clone was seen just once. CDR3 DNA: TGTGCCAGCAGCCAAGAGTCGGGGGGAGAGACCCAGTACTTC. Protein sequence: CASSQESGGETQYF. This chain connects TRBV14 to TRBJ2-5; 7 bases align to TRBD2. CDR1 and CDR2 (germline): SGHDN, FVKESK. V lost 0 bases, J lost 4 bases, and 2 bases stayed unmatched. This CDR3 has 14 residues.

The chain employs TRBV18 and TRBJ1-4; D is ambiguous. The CDR3 is 16 amino acids. Germline V gene data show CDR1 as KGHSH and CDR2 as LQKENI. Deletions cut 6 bases from V and 4 bases from J, with 18 bases between. The CDR3 here is CASSLSSGLSNEKLFF. CDR3 DNA: TGTGCCAGCTCTCTAAGCAGTGGACTGAGTAATGAAAAACTGTTTTTT.

This clone turned up a few times. The chain recombines TRBV6-2 or TRBV6-3 with TRBJ2-1, with 8 bases matching TRBD2. CDR1 and CDR2 (germline): MNHEY, SVGEGT. With 2 bases clipped from V and 14 bases from J, the junction kept 5 bases outside the gene matches. The CDR3 is 12 amino acids. The CDR3 spells CASSYPEREKFF. CDR3 DNA: TGTGCCAGCAGTTACCCGGAGCGGGAGAAGTTCTTC.

The chain recombines TRBV18 with TRBJ2-7; 10 bases match TRBD2. The CDR3 is made up of 16 amino acids. V gave up 3 bases and J gave up 3 bases; unmatched junction bases: 8. Germline V gene sequence: CDR1 KGHSH, CDR2 LQKENI. As DNA, the CDR3 is TGTGCCAGCTCACCTTCCGGGACTAGCGTTAACTACGAGCAGTACTTC. Translating it yields CASSPSGTSVNYEQYF. Complete variable domain (other parts from reference TRBV18 and TRBJ2-7): NAGVMQNPRHLVRRRGQEARLRCSPMKGHSHVYWYRQLPEEGLKFMVYLQKENIIDESGMPKERFSAEFPKEGPSILRIQQVVRGDSAAYFCASSPSGTSVNYEQYFGPGTRLTVT.

The chain has TRBV27 and TRBJ1-4, with a tentative D call TRBD1 (5 bases). Trimming cost V 3 bases and J 5 bases, with 19 bases left between them. Germline CDR1 MNHEY, CDR2 SMNVEV (reference sequence). The CDR3 consists of 17 residues. CDR3 residues: CASSFDSNRSGNEKLFF. DNA of the CDR3: TGTGCCAGCAGTTTTGATTCTAACAGGTCAGGAAATGAAAAACTGTTTTTT.

The chain uses TRBV15 and TRBJ2-1, with D possibly being TRBD2 (6 bases). This CDR3 has 15 amino acids. The V end was cut by 1 base, the J end by 4 bases, with 11 bases between. Germline values: CDR1 LNHNV, CDR2 YYDKDF (reference sequence). The CDR3 DNA is TGTGCCACCAGCAGAGCCAGAGGGACTTACAATGAGCAGTTCTTC. Its translation: CATSRARGTYNEQFF.